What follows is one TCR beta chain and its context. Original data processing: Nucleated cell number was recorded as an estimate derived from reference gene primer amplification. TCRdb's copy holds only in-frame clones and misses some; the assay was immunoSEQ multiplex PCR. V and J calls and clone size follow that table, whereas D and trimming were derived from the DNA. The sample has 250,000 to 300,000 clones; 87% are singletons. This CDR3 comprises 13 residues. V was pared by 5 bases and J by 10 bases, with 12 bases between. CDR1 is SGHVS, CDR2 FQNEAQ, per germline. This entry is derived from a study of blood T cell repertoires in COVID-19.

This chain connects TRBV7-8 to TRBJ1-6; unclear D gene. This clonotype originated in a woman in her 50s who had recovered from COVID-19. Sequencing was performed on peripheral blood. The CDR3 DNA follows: TGTGCCAGCAGCCCTACGAAGAGCTCACCCCTCCACTTT. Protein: CASSPTKSSPLHF.